What follows describes a single TCR beta chain. What antigen it recognizes has not been identified. One base away there is no much larger clone; base qualities are not given. CDR1 and CDR2, looked up from the germline V gene, are LGHNA and YNFKEQ. The junction shows trimming of 1 base on V and 0 bases on J, plus 7 bases between the germline ends. The CDR3 covers 15 residues, taking in both the cysteine and the phenylalanine. The DNA shown is the 45-base CDR3, in frame from base 1. These data belong to a study of blood T cell repertoires in COVID-19 (dated by TCRdb to 2019 to 2021). About the full investigation: Samples from collaborators originated in the United States, Italy and Spain and spanned both the acute and convalescent phases of COVID-19. The repertoires were made available in a free public database intended to serve as a resource for research on the immune response to SARS-CoV-2. Samples came from the ongoing ImmuneRACE study (first 160 participants) plus 1,254 subjects from 6 global collaborators. Where available, HLA class I and class II types were obtained from metadata supplied by the sample provider rather than from assay-based typing. Sample metadata almost always included a de-identified subject ID, COVID-19 status, age in years and sex. The material from the prospective study consisted of cDNA or gDNA derived from T cells, B-cell-depleted T cells, or PBMCs. Subjects who had been exposed to COVID-19, were actively infected with it, or had recovered from it provided the deeply sampled blood TCRbeta repertoires that made up the dataset.

Each collaborating institution followed its own protocols to collect whole blood in K2EDTA tubes. For TCRbeta analysis, collaborators shipped samples in one of three forms: frozen whole blood, isolated PBMCs, or DNA extracted from either of those sample types. The investigation overall reported the following: How much clinical and demographic metadata was included differed by source and by participant, and the metadata was provided uncurated.

TCRbeta CDR3 regions were amplified from genomic DNA by means of the immunoSEQ Assay, a bias-controlled multiplex PCR. The published analysis was carried out like this. The number of nucleated cells in each sample was estimated from the amplification of reference gene primers within the assay. To quantify the absolute abundance of each unique TCRbeta CDR3 rearrangement, sequence reads were collapsed and filtered. For each sample, productive Simpson clonality was calculated as the square root of Simpson's diversity index across productive rearrangements. The table comes from immuneACCESS by way of TCRdb, which keeps in-frame sequences with V and J called. Part of the clones is missing from these tables; in studies checked, under half for an unresolved V gene and the rest for unknown reasons. That table is the source of V, J and clone size, and D and trimming were worked out from the DNA. A total of hundreds of thousands of clones appear in this sample, 65% to 90% of them only once. The top ten clones comprise 4.5% to 5% of the sample.

Sequencing was carried out using peripheral blood. This receptor chain uses TRBV4-2 and TRBJ1-5; the D segment cannot be called with confidence. The TCR was taken from an elderly woman with active or convalescent COVID-19. The bases are TGTGCCAGCAGCCAAGGCGGGCTTAGCAATCAGCCCCAGCATTTT. Translation gives CASSQGGLSNQPQHF.